The sequence of this TCR beta chain was determined in a study of T-cell reconstitution after alpha-beta-depleted transplantation in children. Study outcomes and limitations: Alpha-beta T cells present about two months after transplant were reported to originate from several hundred expanded graft clones. TCRbeta diversity was high at day 60 in some patients (a result of surviving recipient T cells and thymic progenitors). Hyperexpanded clones declined; after one year, newly produced T cells mostly supplied diversity.

The CDR3 sequence is 15 residues long. V shed 3 bases and J shed 4 bases, with 15 bases lying between them. Germline-derived CDR1 and CDR2 are SGHVS and FQNEAQ. On this clonotype itself: Its antigen is not known.

For TCRbeta, the library was prepared with unique molecular identifiers. TCRdb itself ran the PCR reads through MiXCR, one entry per CDR3 protein. Among around 490,000 distinct CDR3 sequences listed, roughly 11% were seen once. This receptor was obtained from a female patient aged 2-9 years who had a stem cell transplant for aplastic anemia, so the T cells may come from the graft donor. Sample: PBMCs, mostly from graft donor cells, taken 180 days after TCRalphabeta/CD19-depleted stem cell transplant. The chain combines TRBV7-8 with TRBJ1-2; D gene ambiguous. CDR3 nucleotides: TGTGCCAGCAGCTTGGGATCCGGCGTGTCCTATGGCTACACCTTC. Translating it yields CASSLGSGVSYGYTF.